This is a list of T cell receptor beta chains from one sample in a study of blood T cells in healthy people across ages. MiXCR was run by TCRdb on the 5' RACE reads, yielding one entry per CDR3 protein. The sample contains about 1.8 million distinct CDR3 sequences, about 50% of which appear only once. Sequencing was performed on blood. Source of these receptors: a woman in her 40s in good health. Each CDR3 is given with its conserved first and last residue. Fields, in order: V gene, D gene, clone size, J gene, CDR3 protein, CDR3 DNA. The D gene is left open where the match is weak. Clone sizes are given selectively: once, few, many, or a class where the clone is expanded.

>TRBV15|TRBD2|.|TRBJ2-1
CATSRPQTGGEQFF
TGTGCCACCAGCAGACCGCAAACGGGGGGGGAGCAGTTCTTC
>TRBV20-1|TRBD1|.|TRBJ1-2
CSADPGQGAPRGGYTF
TGCAGTGCCGATCCGGGACAGGGGGCGCCCCGGGGAGGCTACACCTTC
>TRBV10-3|TRBD1|.|TRBJ2-5
CAIRVGTGAKETQYF
TGTGCCATCAGAGTTGGTACAGGGGCGAAAGAGACCCAGTACTTC
>TRBV27|TRBD2|.|TRBJ2-5
CASRRMTHAGGTQETQYF
TGTGCCAGCAGAAGAATGACCCATGCGGGGGGCACCCAAGAGACCCAGTACTTC
>TRBV10-1|.|.|TRBJ1-1
CASSERQGRGLITEAFF
TGCGCCAGCAGTGAACGGCAGGGCAGGGGCCTCATCACTGAAGCTTTCTTT
>TRBV6-2/TRBV6-3|TRBD1|.|TRBJ2-7
CASSSPLRDRSYEQYF
TGTGCCAGCAGTTCCCCCCTCCGGGACAGATCCTACGAGCAGTACTTC
>TRBV20-1|TRBD2|.|TRBJ2-3
CSTNRGGTTDTQYF
TGCAGTACTAATCGGGGGGGGACCACAGATACGCAGTATTTT
>TRBV28|.|.|TRBJ1-5
CASSPPGVGINQPQHF
TGTGCCAGCAGTCCTCCCGGGGTCGGGATCAATCAGCCCCAGCATTTT
>TRBV11-2|.|.|TRBJ1-6
CASSLDDFGLHF
TGTGCCAGCAGCTTAGACGACTTCGGCCTCCACTTT
>TRBV9|.|.|TRBJ2-1
CASTGLEGLQSYNEQFF
TGTGCCAGCACCGGATTAGAAGGGCTGCAATCCTACAATGAGCAGTTCTTC
>TRBV7-2|.|.|TRBJ2-7
CASSLVGPRINSYEQYF
TGTGCCAGCAGCTTAGTGGGTCCCCGCATTAACTCCTACGAGCAGTACTTC
>TRBV15|TRBD1|.|TRBJ2-5
CATTRRQGQETQYF
TGTGCCACCACCAGACGACAGGGGCAAGAGACCCAGTACTTC
>TRBV12-3/TRBV12-4|.|.|TRBJ1-1
CASTNAPTEAFF
TGTGCCAGCACCAACGCCCCGACTGAAGCTTTCTTT
>TRBV6-7|.|once|TRBJ2-7
CASSPLQRLRFHEQYF
TGTGCCAGCAGTCCTTTACAACGACTGCGATTCCACGAGCAGTACTTC
>TRBV10-3|.|few|TRBJ2-5
CAIGQREQETQYF
TGTGCCATCGGGCAGCGTGAACAAGAGACCCAGTACTTC
>TRBV20-1|TRBD1|.|TRBJ2-1
CSARGRGYYNEQFF
TGCAGTGCCAGGGGGCGGGGATACTACAATGAGCAGTTCTTC
>TRBV6-1|TRBD1|.|TRBJ2-5
CASPQGSGETQYF
TGTGCCAGCCCACAGGGGTCGGGAGAGACCCAGTACTTC
>TRBV27|TRBD1|.|TRBJ2-7
CASSLTGDSYGQYF
TGTGCCAGCAGCCTGACAGGGGACTCCTACGGGCAGTACTTC
>TRBV6-5|.|.|TRBJ2-3
CASSYGRGPDTQYF
TGTGCCAGCAGTTACGGTAGGGGCCCAGATACGCAGTATTTT
>TRBV20-1|.|few|TRBJ1-2
CSASKIQGRAGGYTF
TGCAGTGCTAGCAAGATCCAGGGGCGGGCCGGTGGCTACACCTTC
>TRBV5-1|.|.|TRBJ2-5
CASSLEFIQETQYF
TGCGCCAGCAGCTTGGAATTCATCCAAGAGACCCAGTACTTC
>TRBV18|.|.|TRBJ2-5
CASSPTGGGTQETQYF
TGTGCCAGCTCACCAACCGGCGGGGGCACCCAAGAGACCCAGTACTTC
>TRBV5-5|TRBD2|.|TRBJ2-7
CASSVPGTSWEQYF
TGTGCCAGCAGCGTGCCCGGGACTAGCTGGGAGCAGTACTTC
>TRBV6-1|TRBD2|.|TRBJ2-5
CASSERPSGGTGETQYF
TGTGCCAGCAGTGAGAGGCCTAGCGGGGGGACGGGTGAGACCCAGTACTTC
>TRBV6-5|TRBD1|.|TRBJ2-7
CASSYPRTGSLSYEQYF
TGTGCCAGCAGTTACCCTCGGACAGGATCGCTATCCTACGAGCAGTACTTC
>TRBV13|.|.|TRBJ2-4
CASSSPARGRGNIQYF
TGTGCCAGCAGCTCCCCGGCTCGCGGAAGGGGAAACATTCAGTACTTC
>TRBV27|.|.|TRBJ2-1
CASSPVLSAVYNEQFF
TGTGCCAGCAGTCCCGTACTTAGCGCGGTATACAATGAGCAGTTCTTC
>TRBV6-1|.|few|TRBJ2-4
CASSEGPDVLHIQYF
TGTGCCAGCAGTGAAGGTCCGGACGTGTTGCACATTCAGTACTTC
>TRBV7-9|.|once|TRBJ1-1
CASSPQEGMLGPKAFF
TGTGCCAGCAGCCCTCAAGAGGGGATGTTGGGACCTAAGGCTTTCTTT
>TRBV6-5|TRBD2|few|TRBJ2-5
CASSSYVPGGGETQYF
TGTGCCAGCAGTTCCTACGTCCCGGGCGGGGGAGAGACCCAGTACTTC
>TRBV5-1|.|.|TRBJ2-2
CASSLGPVLTGELFF
TGCGCCAGCAGCCTGGGACCGGTCTTAACCGGGGAGCTGTTTTTT
>TRBV20-1|TRBD1|.|TRBJ2-5
CSAREDRGETQYF
TGCAGTGCTAGAGAAGACAGGGGAGAGACCCAGTACTTC
>TRBV4-3|TRBD1|.|TRBJ1-4
CASSLLGTGGRKKLFF
TGCGCCAGCAGCCTTCTAGGGACAGGGGGTAGAAAAAAACTGTTTTTT
>TRBV6-1|.|.|TRBJ1-2
CASSGPGSGGYGYTF
TGTGCCAGCAGTGGTCCAGGGTCGGGAGGCTATGGCTACACCTTC
>TRBV11-2|.|few|TRBJ2-1
CASSFGAFNEQFF
TGTGCCAGCAGCTTCGGGGCTTTCAATGAGCAGTTCTTC
>TRBV25-1|.|.|TRBJ2-3
CASSAESYTDTQYF
TGTGCCAGCAGTGCTGAGTCCTACACAGATACGCAGTATTTT
>TRBV12-3/TRBV12-4|TRBD1|.|TRBJ2-5
CASSSPLGQGVGETLYF
TGTGCCAGCAGTTCGCCCCTCGGACAGGGAGTAGGGGAGACCCTGTACTTC
>TRBV9|.|few|TRBJ2-3
CASSVAGGADTQYF
TGTGCCAGCAGCGTAGCTGGGGGCGCAGATACGCAGTATTTT
>TRBV11-3|.|few|TRBJ2-1
CASSPHRNLKNNEQFF
TGTGCCAGCAGCCCTCACAGGAATCTTAAAAACAATGAGCAGTTCTTC
>TRBV20-1|.|.|TRBJ2-7
CSSGVDEQYF
TGCAGTTCGGGAGTCGACGAGCAGTACTTC
>TRBV6-6|.|.|TRBJ2-3
CASSYRGGGGTDTQYF
TGTGCCAGCAGTTACAGGGGGGGCGGAGGCACAGATACGCAGTATTTT
>TRBV6-5|TRBD1|.|TRBJ1-1
CASSSGQGFNTEAFF
TGTGCCAGCAGTTCAGGACAGGGGTTCAACACTGAAGCTTTCTTT
>TRBV5-1|.|.|TRBJ2-5
CASSLVPGGETQYF
TGTGCCAGCAGCTTAGTTCCAGGAGGGGAGACCCAGTACTTC
>TRBV7-2|.|.|TRBJ2-5
CASSLLQGGLNEQYF
TGTGCCAGCAGCTTATTACAGGGTGGTTTAAATGAGCAGTACTTC
>TRBV20-1|.|.|TRBJ2-3
CSASHRGGLPDTQYF
TGCAGTGCTAGTCACAGGGGGGGCCTCCCAGATACGCAGTATTTT
>TRBV6-2/TRBV6-3|.|.|TRBJ2-1
CASRWTESSYNEQFF
TGTGCCAGCAGATGGACAGAAAGCTCCTACAATGAGCAGTTCTTC
>TRBV28|.|.|TRBJ1-6
CASSPTGSGNSPLHF
TGTGCCAGCAGTCCAACAGGGAGTGGCAATTCACCCCTCCACTTT
>TRBV9|TRBD1|.|TRBJ1-2
CASSSTRQGVGHGYTF
TGTGCCAGCAGCAGTACAAGACAGGGTGTAGGGCATGGCTACACCTTC
>TRBV14|.|.|TRBJ2-5
CASSQDVIALYQETQYF
TGTGCCAGCAGCCAGGATGTAATAGCGCTCTACCAAGAGACCCAGTACTTC
>TRBV29-1|TRBD2|few|TRBJ2-1
CSVRGLAGGPLGSYNEQFF
TGCAGCGTCAGGGGACTAGCGGGGGGGCCCCTGGGCTCCTACAATGAGCAGTTCTTC
>TRBV28|.|few|TRBJ2-1
CASNAGSDRDNEQFF
TGTGCCAGCAACGCGGGGTCCGACAGGGACAATGAGCAGTTCTTC
>TRBV27|.|few|TRBJ2-3
CASSLFHTDTQYF
TGTGCCAGCAGTTTATTCCACACAGATACGCAGTATTTT
>TRBV7-2|TRBD1|.|TRBJ1-2
CASTLQGTNYGYTF
TGTGCCAGCACCCTACAGGGGACTAACTATGGCTACACCTTC
>TRBV4-3|TRBD1|few|TRBJ2-7
CASSTTPGQGFYEQYF
TGCGCCAGCAGCACAACGCCGGGACAGGGGTTCTACGAGCAGTACTTC
>TRBV18|.|.|TRBJ1-6
CASTHDTPYNSPLHF
TGTGCCAGCACACACGACACTCCCTATAATTCACCCCTCCACTTT